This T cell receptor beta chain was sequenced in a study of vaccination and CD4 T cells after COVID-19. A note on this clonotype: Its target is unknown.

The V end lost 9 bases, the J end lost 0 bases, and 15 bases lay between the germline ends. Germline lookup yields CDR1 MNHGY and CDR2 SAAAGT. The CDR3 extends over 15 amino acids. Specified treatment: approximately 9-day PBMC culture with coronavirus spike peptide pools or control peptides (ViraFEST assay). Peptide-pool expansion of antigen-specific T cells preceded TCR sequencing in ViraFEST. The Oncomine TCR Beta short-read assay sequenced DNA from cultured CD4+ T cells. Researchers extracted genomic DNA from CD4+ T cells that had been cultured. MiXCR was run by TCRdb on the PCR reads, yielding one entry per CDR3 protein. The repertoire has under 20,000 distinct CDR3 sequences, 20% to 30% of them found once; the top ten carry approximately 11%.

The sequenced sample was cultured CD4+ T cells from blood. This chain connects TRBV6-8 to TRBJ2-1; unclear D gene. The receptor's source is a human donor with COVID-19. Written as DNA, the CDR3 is TGTGCCAGTAACCCCAGGTCGAGCTCCTACAATGAGCAGTTCTTC. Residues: CASNPRSSSYNEQFF.